This T cell receptor (beta chain) is from a study of blood T cells in healthy people across ages (dated by TCRdb to between 2015 and 2017). A note on the overall study: Template switching captured roughly one uniquely barcoded TCR beta cDNA molecule per two T cells in model experiments. To track age-related changes in TCR beta repertoire diversity, the study relied on deep sequencing normalized with unique cDNA molecular identifiers. The donors were divided into four age groups: young (average around 15 years), middle-aged (about 41), aged (roughly 66) and long-lived (roughly 88). To avoid experimental bias, donors of different ages were randomly spread across the sequencing lanes. Using the same blood draw, the study looked at two additional independent replicas of 1 million unique cDNA reads for two donors, one aged 18 to 30 and the other aged 80 or older. Study-level results and caveats: Observed TCR beta diversity correlated strongly with the percentage of naive T cells measured by flow cytometry. As age increased, observed TCR beta diversity per million T cells dropped in a roughly linear way, and a significant reduction was already evident by age 40. Total diversity estimates from one million sequenced T cells were considered lower bounds and underestimates. Conclusive comparison of naive and antigen-experienced compartments was prevented by the profiling of bulk unsorted PBMCs. Because the CMV infection status of the donors was unknown, age-related changes in expanded clonotypes may potentially have been confounded. Compared with the aged group, the long-lived group had more naive CD4+ T cells, fewer expanded clones and increased TCR diversity, suggesting age selection.

Libraries were prepared through 5' RACE. The sample was run on an Illumina HiSeq 2500. A second PCR of roughly 7 to 12 cycles was run with a J-beta primer mix and a sample-barcoded 5' primer. Each TCR beta cDNA molecule received a unique molecular identifier from a template-switch 5' adaptor carrying 12 random nucleotides. At least 3 million CDR3-containing paired-end reads were obtained from each sample. First-strand cDNA was synthesized from all RNA with the Mint cDNA synthesis kit, primed by a TRBC-specific oligonucleotide. After uracil-DNA glycosylase treatment, a first 18-cycle PCR used universal primers M1SS and BC2_uni_R on all cDNA. Per the authors' processing: Each sample was normalized by randomly selecting 1 million high-quality reads, each carrying a distinct molecular identifier. Reads with shared molecular identifiers were discarded instead of being binned into consensus sequences. MiTCR, with a Q25 quality threshold and the strictest error-elimination algorithm, was used for CDR3 identification, clonotype clustering and error correction. A nonparametric unseen species model with Euler transformation was used to estimate a lower bound on total TCR beta diversity. TCRdb trimmed public reads at Q25 via fastp, called clones via MiXCR and kept in-frame beta chains. Records with the same CDR3 protein are collapsed into one entry carrying the most frequent genes and DNA. What appears here as the V and J calls and clone size reflects TCRdb's work, not the paper's. The sample table lists about 680,000 distinct CDR3 sequences, around 45% of them with a count of one. In total, the top ten clones hold around a third of the sample.

In this sample, this clonotype turned up a few times. No cognate antigen has been identified for it. Nothing much larger sits one base from this clone, and base qualities are not available. The approximately 40 donors, aged about 6 to 95 years, were systemically healthy Caucasian individuals from Russia. Each donor gave about 9.7 milliliters of peripheral blood, drawn into EDTA-treated Vacutainer tubes. Ficoll-Paque density-gradient centrifugation was used to isolate PBMCs, with at least 7 million per sample. Trizol reagent was used to extract total RNA from the PBMCs, yielding at least 6 micrograms per sample. The percentages of naive CD45RAhigh/CD27high T cells were determined by flow cytometry on a PBMC aliquot from every donor. The V end loses 1 base and the J end loses 1 base, and a stretch of 4 bases separates them. The germline V gene encodes CDR1 LGHNA and CDR2 YSLEER. Counted from cysteine to phenylalanine, this CDR3 has 14 amino acids. Only the CDR3 portion is preserved as DNA: 42 bases, with reading frame beginning at the first base.

Recombination connected TRBV4-3 to TRBJ2-2; confidence is insufficient to name the D gene. The receptor was isolated from a woman in her fifties or sixties in good health. The sample was blood. The DNA is TGCGCCAGCAGCCAAGTTCTGAACACCGGGGAGCTGTTTTTT. The translation is CASSQVLNTGELFF.